The 19 T cell receptor beta chains in this list originate from one sample, sequenced in a study of shared clonotypes between healthy human individuals. TCRdb's copy holds only in-frame clones and misses some; the assay was immunoSEQ multiplex PCR. The sample holds about 980,000 clones; approximately 80% are singletons and the top ten take approximately 1.5%. The material sequenced was memory CD4+ T cells sorted from blood. Noted subset: CD45RA-negative fraction. The receptor set was obtained from a man younger than 35 in good health.

The chain employs TRBV9 and TRBJ2-7, with TRBD1 matching over 7 bases. Germline trimming cut 0 bases from V and 6 bases from J; bases unmatched to any gene: 6. Germline V gene lookup returns CDR1 SGDLS and CDR2 YYNGEE. CDR3 length: 14 residues. The DNA of the CDR3 is TGTGCCAGCAGCGTAGGGGTAGCAGGGGGCGAGCAGTACTTC. It codes for CASSVGVAGGEQYF.

The rearrangement links TRBV5-1 to TRBJ2-3; 9 nucleotides line up with TRBD1. With V trimmed by 4 bases and J by 6 bases, 6 bases remained unmatched. CDR3 size: 14 residues. Germline values: CDR1 SGHRS, CDR2 YFSETQ. The CDR3: CASSGTGTIDTQYF. DNA for the CDR3: TGCGCCAGCAGCGGGACAGGGACCATCGATACGCAGTATTTT.

In this sample, this clone turned up a few times. This chain connects TRBV7-9 to TRBJ1-5; a possible D gene is TRBD1 (6 bases). Trimming pared 5 bases from V and 7 bases from J, leaving 12 bases between. Germline-derived CDR1 and CDR2 are SEHNR and FQNEAQ (reference sequence). The CDR3 is 13 amino acids. CDR3 amino acids: CASSQGGGQPQHF. The CDR3 DNA reads TGTGCCAGCAGCCAAGGCGGGGGCCAGCCCCAGCATTTT.

The chain uses TRBV6-1 and TRBJ1-2, with D possibly being TRBD1 (5 bases). V was trimmed by 3 bases and J by 8 bases, leaving 13 bases between them. Germline CDR1 reads MNHNS; CDR2 reads SASEGT. The CDR3 runs to 13 residues. The CDR3 DNA follows: TGTGCCAGCAGTGATAGGGGATCGGGCGGCTACACCTTC. Protein sequence: CASSDRGSGGYTF.

This clone was found once. The chain recombines TRBV9 with TRBJ2-5; perhaps TRBD2 as D (6 bases). The V end was cut by 0 bases, the J end by 2 bases, with 11 bases between. There are 15 residues in the CDR3. Per germline, CDR1 SGDLS and CDR2 YYNGEE. Here the CDR3 DNA reads TGTGCCAGCAGCGTAGGGGTAGGAGGGCAAGAGACCCAGTACTTC. Its translation: CASSVGVGGQETQYF. The full variable domain, in which reference TRBV9 and TRBJ2-5 provide the parts outside the CDR3, is DSGVTQTPKHLITATGQRVTLRCSPRSGDLSVYWYQQSLDQGLQFLIQYYNGEERAKGNILERFSAQQFPDLHSELNLSSLELGDSALYFCASSVGVGGQETQYFGPGTRLLVL.

This sequence joins TRBV7-2 and TRBJ1-3; unclear D gene. Germline V gene sequence: CDR1 SGHTA, CDR2 FQGNSA. There are 17 residues in the CDR3. V dropped 4 bases and J dropped 0 bases, with 16 bases sitting between them. This CDR3 is CASSSLGWRASGNTIYF. DNA of the CDR3: TGTGCCAGCAGCTCCCTCGGGTGGAGGGCCTCTGGAAACACCATATATTTT.

This chain's CDR3 is CASSLTGGGEKLFF. The CDR3 DNA sequence: TGTGCCAGCAGTCTTACAGGGGGCGGCGAAAAACTGTTTTTT. This chain links TRBV28 with TRBJ1-4; 9 bases fit TRBD1. CDR1 is MDHEN, CDR2 SYDVKM, per germline. The CDR3 contains 14 residues. Germline trimming cut 5 bases from V and 8 bases from J; bases unmatched to any gene: 6.

The genes are TRBV25-1 and TRBJ2-7, with D perhaps given as TRBD1 or TRBD2 (6 bases each). There are 11 residues in the CDR3. The V end lost 3 bases, the J end lost 12 bases, and 12 bases lay between the germline ends. CDR1 is MGHDK, CDR2 SYGVNS, per germline. The CDR3 here is CASSDTGRTYF. As DNA, the CDR3 is TGTGCCAGCAGTGATACAGGGAGGACGTACTTC.

This clone was observed a few times. The J gene is TRBJ2-3, the V gene TRBV6-1; TRBD2 matches at 15 bases. With V trimmed by 8 bases and J by 5 bases, 5 bases remained unmatched. This CDR3 region has 15 residues. The germline V gene has CDR1 MNHNS and CDR2 SASEGT. CDR3 sequence (DNA): TGTGCCAGCCAAAGGACTAGCGGGAGGGAAGATACGCAGTATTTT. Encoded protein: CASQRTSGREDTQYF.

The rearrangement links TRBV2 to TRBJ1-6; unclear D gene. Looked up from germline, CDR1 is SNHLY and CDR2 is FYNNEI. V lost 6 bases, J lost 0 bases, and 9 bases lay in between. This CDR3 is 15 amino acids long. The CDR3 nucleotides are TGTGCCAGCAGAATAGCTAGCTCCTATAATTCACCCCTCCACTTT. It specifies CASRIASSYNSPLHF.

The chain couples TRBV7-2 to TRBJ2-1; D call uncertain. Trimming cost V 6 bases and J 0 bases, with 12 bases left between them. CDR3 length: 15 residues. In germline, CDR1 is SGHTA, CDR2 FQGNSA. The DNA of the CDR3 is TGTGCCAGCAGGACTGGCCCGAGCTCCTACAATGAGCAGTTCTTC. It translates to CASRTGPSSYNEQFF.

This clone was picked up a small number of times. CDR3 amino acids: CASSSNRANTEAFF. The CDR3 region has the DNA TGTGCCAGCAGCTCCAACAGGGCTAACACTGAAGCTTTCTTT. The chain carries TRBV5-4 and TRBJ1-1; D perhaps matches TRBD1 (6 bases). Germline-derived CDR1 and CDR2 are SGHNT and YYREEE (reference sequence). The CDR3 consists of 14 residues. V was clipped by 3 bases and J by 2 bases, with 11 bases between them.

This clone was recorded a few times. This chain joins TRBV7-9 and TRBJ2-7; 8 nucleotides match TRBD2. Trimming cost V 1 base and J 2 bases; bases outside gene matches: 16. Germline V gene data show CDR1 as SEHNR and CDR2 as FQNEAQ (reference sequence). The CDR3 totals 19 residues. The CDR3 DNA follows: TGTGCCAGCAGCTTAGTATTACTAGCGGCAGACCGATCCACCTACGAGCAGTACTTC. Translated: CASSLVLLAADRSTYEQYF. The full variable domain, in which reference TRBV7-9 and TRBJ2-7 provide the parts outside the CDR3, is DTGVSQNPRHKITKRGQNVTFRCDPISEHNRLYWYRQTLGQGPEFLTYFQNEAQLEKSRLLSDRFSAERPKGSFSTLEIQRTEQGDSAMYLCASSLVLLAADRSTYEQYFGPGTRLTVT.

This clone was observed a handful of times. The chain links TRBV30 to TRBJ2-1, with a possible D match to TRBD2 (5 bases). This CDR3 has 13 amino acids. Germline CDR1 is GTSNPN and CDR2 is SVGIG (reference sequence). Trimming stripped 0 bases from V and 15 bases from J, with 18 bases between. The CDR3 DNA is TGTGCCTGGAGTGTAAATCGGGCGGCTGGGAGGTTCTTC. This gives the protein CAWSVNRAAGRFF.

The rearrangement links TRBV19 to TRBJ2-1; 13 bases line up with TRBD2. V dropped 3 bases and J dropped 9; count of bases not matched to a gene: 5. The CDR3 is 15 residues long. Germline CDR1 LNHDA, CDR2 SQIVND (reference sequence). The CDR3 here is CASSIPTSGRSEQFF. CDR3 DNA: TGTGCCAGTAGTATCCCGACTAGCGGGAGGTCTGAGCAGTTCTTC. The whole variable domain, remainder taken from reference TRBV19 and TRBJ2-1, is DGGITQSPKYLFRKEGQNVTLSCEQNLNHDAMYWYRQDPGQGLRLIYYSQIVNDFQKGDIAEGYSVSREKKESFPLTVTSAQKNPTAFYLCASSIPTSGRSEQFFGPGTRLTVL.

This chain connects TRBV5-1 to TRBJ2-3; 12 bases match TRBD2. CDR1 is SGHRS and CDR2 is YFSETQ in the germline V gene. This CDR3 has 18 residues. Unmatched junction bases numbered 7, after V lost 0 bases and J lost 2 bases. CDR3 in DNA: TGCGCCAGCAGCTTGGGTAGGACTAGCGGGGAAATCACAGATACGCAGTATTTT. This gives the protein CASSLGRTSGEITDTQYF.

This clone is a singleton in its sample. In the same sample, other DNA sequences code for this CDR3. This chain connects TRBV6-1 to TRBJ2-7; no reliable D call. Germline CDR1 MNHNS, CDR2 SASEGT. Trimming took off 8 bases at V and 2 bases at J, with 7 bases between the two ends. CDR3 length: 11 residues. CDR3 amino acids: CASLGTYEQYF. In DNA, the CDR3 is TGTGCCAGCTTAGGAACCTACGAGCAGTACTTC.

The sample holds a few counts of this clone. The chain employs TRBV19 and TRBJ1-3; no definite D call. This CDR3 spans 12 amino acids. Trimming stripped 5 bases from V and 1 base from J, with 3 bases between. Germline V gene data show CDR1 as LNHDA and CDR2 as SQIVND (reference sequence). CDR3 protein: CASSRSGNTIYF. For the CDR3, the DNA is TGTGCCAGTAGTCGTTCTGGAAACACCATATATTTT. Using reference TRBV19 and TRBJ1-3 for the parts outside the CDR3, the full variable domain is DGGITQSPKYLFRKEGQNVTLSCEQNLNHDAMYWYRQDPGQGLRLIYYSQIVNDFQKGDIAEGYSVSREKKESFPLTVTSAQKNPTAFYLCASSRSGNTIYFGEGSWLTVV.

The V and J genes are TRBV6-5 and TRBJ1-2, with D uncertain. The germline V gene encodes CDR1 MNHEY and CDR2 SVGAGI. The CDR3 runs to 15 residues. V lost 4 bases and J 2 bases, leaving 14 bases between the germline ends. CDR3 protein: CASSLHGEVNYGYTF. Written as DNA, the CDR3 is TGTGCCAGCAGTTTACATGGGGAAGTAAACTATGGCTACACCTTC.